These 20 T cell receptor beta chains share one sample of origin, sequenced in a study of human T cells and chemical hapten exposure. Indicated time point: healthy volunteer bleed at 6 weeks. Before extraction, the whole blood was not fractionated, and total RNA was taken from it. One entry per CDR3 protein results from TCRdb running MiXCR on the RACE reads. The table lists approximately 84,000 distinct CDR3 sequences, about 8.6% of them singletons. Sequencing was carried out using whole blood. These receptors all come from a male donor in good health. Some clones in this sample may be carry-over from other donors' samples.

This clonotype came up a few times. In DNA form, the CDR3 reads TGTGCCAGCAGGCGGACTAGCGGGGGCCTTAGCACAGATACGCAGTATTTT. This sequence encodes CASRRTSGGLSTDTQYF. The chain joins TRBV2 to TRBJ2-3; TRBD2 matches at 13 bases. Germline V gene lookup returns CDR1 SNHLY and CDR2 FYNNEI. CDR3 length: 17 residues. V gave up 6 bases and J gave up 0 bases; unmatched junction bases: 6.

This clonotype was counted only a few times. The chain is built from TRBV29-1 and TRBJ2-5, with 9 bases that match TRBD1. With 8 bases clipped from V and 1 base from J, the junction kept 11 bases outside the gene matches. The CDR3 sequence is 15 residues long. Germline V lookup: CDR1 SQVTM, CDR2 ANQGSEA. CDR3 nucleotides: TGCAGCCTCGGAAGAACAGGGGGCTTCCAAGAGACCCAGTACTTC. It is translated as CSLGRTGGFQETQYF.

This clonotype was seen many times. This sequence joins TRBV6-5 and TRBJ1-3; D is undetermined. Trimming stripped 6 bases from V and 0 bases from J, with 9 bases between. CDR3 size: 14 residues. The V gene's germline CDR1 is MNHEY and CDR2 SVGAGI. CDR3 in amino acids: CASRALLSGNTIYF. CDR3 in DNA: TGTGCCAGCAGAGCCCTCCTCTCTGGAAACACCATATATTTT.

In its sample, this clonotype ranks as medium-sized. The V call is TRBV11-3, the J call TRBJ2-1; possible D gene TRBD1, 6 bases. This CDR3 is 13 amino acids long. V was trimmed by 5 bases and J by 7 bases, leaving 12 bases between them. The V gene's germline CDR1 is SGHNT and CDR2 YENEEA. CDR3 bases: TGTGCCAGCAGCCTATACAGGGATAATGAGCAGTTCTTC. As protein: CASSLYRDNEQFF. The variable domain in full, completed from reference TRBV11-3 and TRBJ2-1, reads EAGVVQSPRYKIIEKKQPVAFWCNPISGHNTLYWYLQNLGQGPELLIRYENEEAVDDSQLPKDRFSAERLKGVDSTLKIQPAELGDSAVYLCASSLYRDNEQFFGPGTRLTVL.

The J gene is TRBJ2-2, the V gene TRBV29-1; D may be TRBD1 (6 bases). The V end was cut by 3 bases, the J end by 2 bases, with 7 bases between. The CDR3 totals 13 residues. Germline V gene lookup returns CDR1 SQVTM and CDR2 ANQGSEA. The CDR3 region has the DNA TGCAGCGTTGACAGGGGTAACACCGGGGAGCTGTTTTTT. Residues: CSVDRGNTGELFF.

This clonotype was observed a few times. The chain couples TRBV20-1 to TRBJ2-2; 11 bases line up with TRBD2. Trimming cost V 0 bases and J 4 bases; bases outside gene matches: 4. The CDR3 sequence is 16 residues long. Germline V gene lookup returns CDR1 DFQATT and CDR2 SNEGSKA (reference sequence). CDR3 in DNA: TGCAGTGCTAGAGATCTAGCGGGAGGTGTCACCGGGGAGCTGTTTTTT. It translates to CSARDLAGGVTGELFF.

The V call is TRBV6-2 or TRBV6-3, the J call TRBJ1-5, with TRBD1 matching over 8 bases. This CDR3 spans 16 amino acids. After removal of 2 bases from V and 2 bases from J, the junction contained 5 bases not matched to a gene. Germline values: CDR1 MNHEY, CDR2 SVGEGT. Here the CDR3 reads CASSYLDRDGNQPQHF. The DNA for the CDR3 is TGTGCCAGCAGTTACCTGGACAGGGATGGCAATCAGCCCCAGCATTTT.

V usage is TRBV6-6 and J usage is TRBJ1-2, with no clear D. Germline V gene lookup returns CDR1 MNHNY and CDR2 SVGAGI (reference sequence). The CDR3 contains 14 residues. Between the trimmed V and J ends, which lost 3 bases and 4 bases, there was a span of 12 bases. As DNA, the CDR3 is TGTGCCAGCAGTTATCGACCAGACACCTATGGCTACACCTTC. Amino acid sequence: CASSYRPDTYGYTF.

The genes are TRBV3-1 and TRBJ2-5, with TRBD2 matching 9 bases. This CDR3 is 17 amino acids long. From germline, CDR1 is LGHDT and CDR2 YNNKEL (reference sequence). The V gene end was trimmed by 0 bases and the J gene end by 7 bases; junction bases not matched to a gene: 12. The chain's CDR3 is CASSQDRTSARGVTQYF. The CDR3 DNA is TGTGCCAGCAGCCAAGATCGGACTAGCGCGAGGGGTGTGACCCAGTACTTC.

This chain links TRBV7-9 with TRBJ2-7, with 7 bases lining up with TRBD1. CDR1 is SEHNR and CDR2 is FQNEAQ in the germline V gene (reference sequence). V gave up 5 bases and J gave up 3 bases; unmatched junction bases: 4. CDR3 size: 13 residues. CDR3 loop: CASSPTGDYEQYF. CDR3 sequence (DNA): TGTGCCAGCAGCCCCACAGGGGACTACGAGCAGTACTTC.

This clonotype was counted between two and nine times. The chain carries TRBV3-1 and TRBJ1-1; D unclear. V gave up 1 base and J gave up 11 bases, with 11 bases separating them. This CDR3 is 12 amino acids long. In germline, CDR1 is LGHDT, CDR2 YNNKEL (reference sequence). The CDR3 region has the DNA TGTGCCAGCAGCCAAGGGGTCCAAGGGGCTTTCTTT. This encodes CASSQGVQGAFF.

The sample holds a few counts of this clonotype. The chain joins TRBV10-3 to TRBJ1-1; a possible D gene is TRBD1 (6 bases). CDR3 length: 15 amino acids. Germline assignment: CDR1 ENHRY and CDR2 SYGVKD. Trimming took 6 bases from V and 1 from J, leaving 15 bases between them. CDR3 nucleotide sequence: TGTGCCATCAGGGAATTGACAGGCTCGAACACTGAAGCTTTCTTT. Translating it yields CAIRELTGSNTEAFF.

The chain is built from TRBV3-1 and TRBJ1-2, with TRBD1 as a possible D gene (6 bases). The germline V gene encodes CDR1 LGHDT and CDR2 YNNKEL (reference sequence). The CDR3 length is 14 residues. V lost 3 bases and J lost 4, with 12 bases in between. DNA of the CDR3: TGTGCCAGCAGCCACCGGGACACCATCTATGGCTACACCTTC. This codes for CASSHRDTIYGYTF.

The rearrangement links TRBV4-2 to TRBJ1-1; a possible D gene is TRBD1 (5 bases). Germline CDR1 is LGHNA and CDR2 is YNFKEQ. The V end was cut by 0 bases, the J end by 6 bases, with 17 bases between. This CDR3 has 16 residues. CDR3 coding DNA: TGTGCCAGCAGCCAAGAGATAGGGCACAGGTCCCCTGAAGCTTTCTTT. It encodes CASSQEIGHRSPEAFF.

This rearrangement joins TRBV18 to TRBJ1-1, with D possibly TRBD1 on 5 matching bases. Germline loops: CDR1 KGHSH, CDR2 LQKENI. This CDR3 comprises 15 residues. V was pared by 5 bases and J by 1 base, with 14 bases between. The CDR3 region is CASSSLSQGNTEAFF. CDR3 in DNA: TGTGCCAGCTCATCCTTGAGTCAGGGGAACACTGAAGCTTTCTTT.

The CDR3, as DNA: TGTGCCACCAGCGGGGGGGACCTACAAGAGACCCAGTACTTC. Protein: CATSGGDLQETQYF. V and J are TRBV10-3 and TRBJ2-5; 10 bases agree with TRBD2. After removal of 10 bases from V and 2 bases from J, the junction contained 7 bases not matched to a gene. CDR1 and CDR2 (germline): ENHRY, SYGVKD. This CDR3 has 14 residues.

The gene calls are TRBV5-4 and TRBJ2-2; TRBD2 might be the D (6 bases). The CDR3 length is 15 residues. V lost 3 bases and J lost 6, with 15 bases in between. CDR1 and CDR2 from the germline V gene are SGHNT and YYREEE (reference sequence). The CDR3 sequence is CASSSTGGAAGELFF. The DNA of the CDR3 is TGTGCCAGCAGCTCTACCGGGGGTGCGGCCGGGGAGCTGTTTTTT.

In this sample, this clonotype turned up a few times. The rearrangement joins TRBV5-5 to TRBJ2-4, with D unclear. Germline assignment: CDR1 SGHKS and CDR2 YYEKEE (reference sequence). The CDR3 sequence is 12 residues long. The CDR3 spells CATIDAKNIQYF. The CDR3 DNA is TGTGCTACGATTGACGCCAAAAACATTCAGTACTTC.

This clonotype was picked up many times. V usage is TRBV3-1 and J usage is TRBJ1-4; D unclear. The germline V and J ends were trimmed by 1 base and 11 bases, with 8 bases remaining between them. The CDR3 runs to 12 residues. The V gene's germline CDR1 is LGHDT and CDR2 YNNKEL (reference sequence). CDR3 protein: CASSQVAGKLFF. CDR3 sequence (DNA): TGTGCCAGCAGCCAAGTCGCCGGGAAACTGTTTTTT.

This clonotype was recorded many times. The chain links TRBV12-3 or TRBV12-4 to TRBJ1-1; 8 bases align to TRBD1. The CDR3 is made up of 14 amino acids. Losses at the gene ends were 7 bases for V and 1 base for J; bases not matched to a gene: 5. The CDR3: CASTQGQGNTEAFF. DNA of the CDR3: TGTGCCAGCACCCAAGGACAGGGGAACACTGAAGCTTTCTTT.